This TCR beta chain was found in a study of blood T cell repertoires in COVID-19. At the level of the study: Donors in the United States, Italy and Spain gave samples during acute or convalescent COVID-19.

With V trimmed by 3 bases and J by 6 bases, 6 bases remained unmatched. Germline V gene sequence: CDR1 SNHLY, CDR2 FYNNEI. The CDR3 has 15 amino acids. As originally analysed: Nucleated cell counts were estimated from reference gene primer amplification. Clones were sequenced by immunoSEQ multiplex PCR, and TCRdb holds only the in-frame ones, with some missing. The DNA gave D and trimming, while V, J and clone size come from that table. The data show 140,000 or so clones, 70% to 90% seen once. This clone has a single count. Specimen: peripheral blood. This receptor was obtained from a human donor in a cohort sampled during active COVID-19. This rearrangement joins TRBV2 to TRBJ2-7; 12 bases line up with TRBD1. The CDR3 DNA is TGTGCCAGCAGTGAGTTTGGGACAGGGGGCACCGAGCAGTACTTC. As protein: CASSEFGTGGTEQYF.